These 24 T cell receptor beta chains share one sample of origin, sequenced in a study of technical replicates of blood from several donors. Profiled with immunoSEQ multiplex PCR; TCRdb holds only in-frame clones, not every one. This table has approximately 73,000 clones, around 90% appearing once. Sample: T cells isolated from PBMCs. These receptors were obtained from a human donor in good health.

The V and J genes are TRBV5-1 and TRBJ1-2; perhaps TRBD1 as D (5 bases). This CDR3 comprises 15 residues. CDR1 is SGHRS, CDR2 YFSETQ, per germline. V shed 1 base and J shed 6 bases, with 16 bases lying between them. CDR3 protein: CASSLNPGSEDGYTF. In nucleotides, the CDR3 is TGCGCCAGCAGCTTGAATCCAGGGTCAGAGGATGGCTACACCTTC.

This clone was picked up one time. The chain joins TRBV28 to TRBJ2-4; 10 nucleotides align to TRBD1. This CDR3 is built from 17 residues. CDR1 MDHEN and CDR2 SYDVKM come from the germline V gene. V was clipped by 6 bases and J by 0 bases; unmatched bases: 8. Written as DNA, the CDR3 is TGTGCCAGCAGACCACAGGGACAGGGGATAGCCAAAAACATTCAGTACTTC. Protein product: CASRPQGQGIAKNIQYF.

The chain uses TRBV2 and TRBJ2-2, with 8 bases identical to TRBD2. Germline V lookup: CDR1 SNHLY, CDR2 FYNNEI. V was clipped by 5 bases and J by 3 bases; unmatched bases: 8. The CDR3 extends over 16 amino acids. In nucleotides, the CDR3 is TGTGCCAGCAGTCTAATTACTAGCGGTTACACCGGGGAGCTGTTTTTT. Its protein is CASSLITSGYTGELFF.

This clone was seen just once. The chain recombines TRBV7-6 with TRBJ1-2, with 7 bases matching TRBD1. In germline, CDR1 is SGHVS, CDR2 FNYEAQ. Trimming cost V 4 bases and J 4 bases; bases outside gene matches: 18. The CDR3 contains 18 residues. CDR3 region: CASSSTPWWTGPGYGYTF. CDR3 DNA: TGTGCCAGCAGCTCGACCCCTTGGTGGACAGGTCCCGGCTATGGCTACACCTTC.

This chain uses TRBV19 with TRBJ1-5, with D unresolved. CDR1 and CDR2 (germline): LNHDA, SQIVND (reference sequence). This CDR3 is 14 amino acids long. V lost 10 bases, J lost 5 bases, and 18 bases lay in between. The CDR3 coding sequence is TGTGCCACCGAAAACCGGGATCCACATCAGCCCCAGCATTTT. It specifies CATENRDPHQPQHF.

The chain employs TRBV4-3 and TRBJ1-4; unclear D gene. In germline, CDR1 is LGHNA, CDR2 YSLEER. V dropped 4 bases and J dropped 6 bases, with 15 bases sitting between them. This CDR3 spans 15 amino acids. The CDR3 is CASSRGSADYEKLFF. The CDR3 DNA is TGCGCCAGCAGCCGAGGGTCCGCAGACTATGAAAAACTGTTTTTT.

This chain links TRBV2 with TRBJ2-2; tentative D call: TRBD1 (6 bases). V lost 6 bases and J lost 5, with 13 bases in between. Germline V gene data show CDR1 as SNHLY and CDR2 as FYNNEI. There are 14 residues in the CDR3. CDR3 sequence reads: CASRGLGQTGELFF. For the CDR3, the DNA is TGTGCCAGCAGGGGATTAGGACAGACCGGGGAGCTGTTTTTT.

V gene TRBV7-3 combines with J gene TRBJ2-1, with 8 bases fitting TRBD1. The CDR3 loop spans 15 amino acids. From germline, CDR1 is SGHTA and CDR2 FQGTGA. V lost 5 bases and J lost 5; bases outside the gene matches: 8. The CDR3 spells CASSATGQADNEQFF. CDR3 nucleotides: TGTGCCAGCAGCGCAACGGGACAGGCCGACAATGAGCAGTTCTTC.

This clone occurred once. The chain employs TRBV30 and TRBJ1-2; 7 positions match TRBD1. With V trimmed by 3 bases and J by 6 bases, 4 bases remained unmatched. The germline CDR1 and CDR2 sequences are GTSNPN and SVGIG (reference sequence). CDR3 length equals 12 residues. The CDR3 sequence is CAWSPGQDGYTF. In DNA form, the CDR3 reads TGTGCCTGGAGCCCCGGACAGGATGGCTACACCTTC. Full variable domain (missing parts from reference TRBV30 and TRBJ1-2): SQTIHQWPATLVQPVGSPLSLECTVEGTSNPNLYWYRQAAGRGLQLLFYSVGIGQISSEVPQNLSASRPQDRQFILSSKKLLLSDSGFYLCAWSPGQDGYTFGSGTRLTVV.

This chain connects TRBV27 to TRBJ2-1; 7 nucleotides align to TRBD1. Per germline, CDR1 MNHEY and CDR2 SMNVEV (reference sequence). V trimming: 5 bases; J trimming: 7 bases; junction bases outside the gene matches: 11. This CDR3 has 15 amino acids. The DNA for the CDR3 is TGTGCCAGCAGTCTAAGGGGGACAGTAGGGAATGAGCAGTTCTTC. The encoded protein is CASSLRGTVGNEQFF.

The CDR3 loop reads CASSPRTGGWAEAFF. Written as DNA, the CDR3 is TGTGCCAGCAGTCCCAGGACAGGGGGCTGGGCTGAAGCTTTCTTT. J is TRBJ1-1 and V is TRBV6-5; 11 nucleotides agree with TRBD1. Germline CDR1 reads MNHEY; CDR2 reads SVGAGI. Unmatched junction bases numbered 8, after V lost 5 bases and J lost 6 bases. This CDR3 spans 15 amino acids.

The chain carries TRBV19 and TRBJ2-3, with no clear D. Germline V gene lookup returns CDR1 LNHDA and CDR2 SQIVND (reference sequence). The CDR3 spans 14 residues. The V gene lost 4 bases and the J gene lost 2 bases, with 10 bases spanning the gap. The CDR3 sequence is CASSKSGLTDTQYF. The CDR3, as DNA: TGTGCCAGTAGTAAGTCAGGCCTCACAGATACGCAGTATTTT.

The rearrangement links TRBV2 to TRBJ2-1, with 8 nucleotides matching TRBD1. V trimming: 6 bases; J trimming: 8 bases; junction bases outside the gene matches: 12. Germline loops: CDR1 SNHLY, CDR2 FYNNEI. The CDR3 covers 15 residues. The CDR3 region is CASRADGRGLHEQFF. The CDR3 DNA is TGTGCCAGCAGGGCCGATGGCAGGGGGCTACATGAGCAGTTCTTC.

V gene TRBV6-5 combines with J gene TRBJ1-2; a possible D gene is TRBD1 (6 bases). Trimming took off 5 bases at V and 5 bases at J, with 15 bases between the two ends. Germline V gene data show CDR1 as MNHEY and CDR2 as SVGAGI. This CDR3 region has 14 residues. In DNA, the CDR3 is TGTGCCAGCAGTATAACGGGACACCCGTATGGCTACACCTTC. Its protein is CASSITGHPYGYTF.

CDR3: CASSLAGGSYEQYF. CDR3 nucleotides: TGTGCCAGCAGCTTAGCGGGGGGGTCCTACGAGCAGTACTTC. This sequence joins TRBV7-9 and TRBJ2-7; 7 bases align to TRBD2. Per the germline V gene, CDR1 is SEHNR and CDR2 is FQNEAQ (reference sequence). Trimming took 0 bases from V and 1 from J; bases not matched to a gene: 0. CDR3 length: 14 residues.

This clone was seen a single time. V gene TRBV2 combines with J gene TRBJ1-4; D may be TRBD1 (6 bases). V lost 7 bases and J lost 5, with 14 bases in between. The germline gives CDR1 SNHLY, CDR2 FYNNEI. CDR3 size: 14 residues. CDR3 in DNA: TGTGCCAGCAATCTACAGGGACTAAATGAAAAACTGTTTTTT. It specifies CASNLQGLNEKLFF.

The V and J genes are TRBV9 and TRBJ2-7; 7 bases are a match to TRBD2. The trim removed 3 bases at V and 4 bases at J, leaving 13 bases unmatched. CDR1 is SGDLS, CDR2 YYNGEE, per germline. The CDR3 extends over 16 amino acids. CDR3 DNA sequence: TGTGCCAGCAGCGAGGGTCCTAGCGGACCCTTTTACGAGCAGTACTTC. Residues: CASSEGPSGPFYEQYF.

CDR3: CTSSRQQGLRFF. The CDR3 region has the DNA TGCACCAGCAGCCGCCAACAGGGTTTGCGGTTCTTC. This chain links TRBV1 with TRBJ2-1; the D call of TRBD1 is as the table states it, not checked on the DNA. TRBV1 is classified as a pseudogene. The CDR3 contains 12 residues.

The chain uses TRBV5-6 and TRBJ2-7; D is possibly TRBD1 (6 bases). Deletions cut 4 bases from V and 1 base from J, with 9 bases between. The V gene's germline CDR1 is SGHDT and CDR2 YYEEEE. The CDR3 has 13 amino acids. The CDR3 here is CASSRGFSYEQYF. Written as DNA, the CDR3 is TGTGCCAGCAGCAGGGGGTTTTCCTACGAGCAGTACTTC.

This clone was seen just once. The rearrangement links TRBV9 to TRBJ2-7, with D tentatively TRBD1 (6 bases). The CDR3 has 14 residues. With 3 bases removed from V and 6 bases from J, the gap between germline ends came to 16 bases. Germline V lookup: CDR1 SGDLS, CDR2 YYNGEE. CDR3 amino acids: CASSEGDDTSEQYF. CDR3 nucleotides: TGTGCCAGCAGCGAGGGGGACGATACATCCGAGCAGTACTTC.

The V and J genes are TRBV15 and TRBJ1-2, with 7 bases matching TRBD1. From germline, CDR1 is LNHNV and CDR2 YYDKDF (reference sequence). Germline trimming cut 5 bases from V and 8 bases from J; bases unmatched to any gene: 8. The length of the CDR3 is 13 residues. CDR3 region: CATSEQGSLGYTF. DNA of the CDR3: TGTGCCACCAGCGAACAGGGGTCGCTGGGCTACACCTTC.

The gene calls are TRBV2 and TRBJ2-3, with a possible D match to TRBD1 (6 bases). V was pared by 9 bases and J by 4 bases, with 14 bases between. This CDR3 has 13 amino acids. The V gene's germline CDR1 is SNHLY and CDR2 FYNNEI. This CDR3 is CASSGVVADTQYF. The DNA for the CDR3 is TGTGCCAGTTCAGGGGTGGTAGCAGATACGCAGTATTTT.

This chain joins TRBV7-2 and TRBJ1-1; the D is unclear. The CDR3 sequence is 13 residues long. With 6 bases removed from V and 7 bases from J, the gap between germline ends came to 15 bases. Germline assignment: CDR1 SGHTA and CDR2 FQGNSA. The CDR3 DNA sequence: TGTGCCAGCAGGGCACGACCGACTGATGAAGCTTTCTTT. Residues: CASRARPTDEAFF.

The V and J genes are TRBV9 and TRBJ1-2; perhaps TRBD1 as D (6 bases). Germline lookup yields CDR1 SGDLS and CDR2 YYNGEE. The V end was cut by 3 bases, the J end by 6 bases, with 24 bases between. The CDR3 is 17 residues long. This CDR3 is CASSAGTSGTIHDGYTF. The CDR3 nucleotides are TGTGCCAGCAGCGCCGGAACTTCCGGGACAATTCATGATGGCTACACCTTC.